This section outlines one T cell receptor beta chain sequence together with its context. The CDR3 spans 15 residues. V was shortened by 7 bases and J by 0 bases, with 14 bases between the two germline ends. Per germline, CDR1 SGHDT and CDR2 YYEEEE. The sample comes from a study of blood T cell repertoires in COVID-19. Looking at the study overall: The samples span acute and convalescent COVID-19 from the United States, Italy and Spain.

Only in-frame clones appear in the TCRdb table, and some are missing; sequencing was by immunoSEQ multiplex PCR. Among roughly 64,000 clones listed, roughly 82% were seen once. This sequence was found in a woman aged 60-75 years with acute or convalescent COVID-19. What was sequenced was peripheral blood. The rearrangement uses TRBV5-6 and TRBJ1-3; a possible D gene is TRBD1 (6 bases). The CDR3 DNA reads TGTGCCAGCGGGTACAGGGTGAGCTCTGGAAACACCATATATTTT. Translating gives CASGYRVSSGNTIYF.